The 15 T cell receptor beta chains listed next were all sequenced from one sample in a study of blood T cell repertoires in COVID-19. The table came from immunoSEQ multiplex PCR; TCRdb's copy has only in-frame clones and leaves some out. Here the sample spans around 180,000 clones, around 88% being singletons. Sequences were obtained from PBMCs or T cells enriched from blood (not recorded which). The receptors here all came from a woman aged 30 to 39 who had recovered from COVID-19.

The V call is TRBV2, the J call TRBJ1-1; possible D gene TRBD1, 5 bases. The length of the CDR3 is 14 residues. V lost 4 bases to trimming and J lost 1 base, with 10 bases between them. The germline V gene encodes CDR1 SNHLY and CDR2 FYNNEI. CDR3 region: CASSGYGQNTEAFF. The DNA of the CDR3 is TGTGCCAGCAGTGGTTACGGACAGAACACTGAAGCTTTCTTT.

The chain combines TRBV27 with TRBJ2-7; 9 bases are shared with TRBD2. V was pared by 0 bases and J by 3 bases, with 6 bases of the junction left unmatched. CDR1 and CDR2 (germline): MNHEY, SMNVEV (reference sequence). The CDR3 is 16 residues long. CDR3 DNA sequence: TGTGCCAGCAGTTTATCGGCGATAGCGGGAGTCTACGAGCAGTACTTC. Translating gives CASSLSAIAGVYEQYF.

This clone has a handful of counts. The chain couples TRBV7-9 to TRBJ2-7; a weak D match, TRBD1 (6 bases). V was trimmed by 3 bases and J by 3 bases, leaving 9 bases between them. CDR3 length equals 13 residues. Germline CDR1 SEHNR, CDR2 FQNEAQ (reference sequence). In DNA form, the CDR3 reads TGTGCCAGCAGCTTTCCAGGGGACTACGAGCAGTACTTC. As protein: CASSFPGDYEQYF.

This chain joins TRBV28 and TRBJ1-2, with D perhaps matching TRBD1 (6 bases). The germline CDR1 and CDR2 sequences are MDHEN and SYDVKM. This CDR3 is 15 amino acids long. Trimming took 6 bases from V and 7 from J, leaving 21 bases between them. The CDR3 coding sequence is TGTGCCAGCAGCCGCCCTGGGGGCAGGGAAGGTGGCTACACCTTC. It encodes CASSRPGGREGGYTF.

The chain carries TRBV19 and TRBJ1-5; D gene ambiguous. The V and J ends lost 9 bases and 1 base respectively, with 13 bases between them. Germline V lookup: CDR1 LNHDA, CDR2 SQIVND (reference sequence). CDR3 length equals 14 residues. Here the CDR3 reads CARERTASNQPQHF. The CDR3, as DNA: TGTGCCAGGGAGCGGACGGCAAGCAATCAGCCCCAGCATTTT. Based on the CDR3 plus reference TRBV19 and TRBJ1-5, the full variable domain is DGGITQSPKYLFRKEGQNVTLSCEQNLNHDAMYWYRQDPGQGLRLIYYSQIVNDFQKGDIAEGYSVSREKKESFPLTVTSAQKNPTAFYLCARERTASNQPQHFGDGTRLSIL.

This chain links TRBV29-1 with TRBJ2-3, with 8 positions matching TRBD1. The ends lost 7 bases at V and 6 bases at J; junction bases unmatched: 15. From germline, CDR1 is SQVTM and CDR2 ANQGSEA. The CDR3 loop spans 15 amino acids. The chain's CDR3 is CSAPLSGQGFDTQYF. The CDR3 DNA is TGCAGCGCTCCCCTATCCGGACAGGGCTTTGATACGCAGTATTTT.

V usage is TRBV27 and J usage is TRBJ1-1, with D maybe TRBD1 (5 bases). The CDR3 covers 18 residues. Germline loops: CDR1 MNHEY, CDR2 SMNVEV (reference sequence). V shed 2 bases and J shed 4 bases, with 23 bases lying between them. CDR3 nucleotide sequence: TGTGCCAGCAGTTTACCTCTGAGGCGGCCAGGGTGGAGCACTGAAGCTTTCTTT. Amino acid sequence: CASSLPLRRPGWSTEAFF.

The chain is built from TRBV28 and TRBJ1-1; perhaps TRBD1 as D (6 bases). With 4 bases removed from V and 8 bases from J, the gap between germline ends came to 17 bases. CDR1 is MDHEN and CDR2 is SYDVKM in the germline V gene. The CDR3 is 14 amino acids. The chain's CDR3 is CASSSHREQNEAFF. CDR3 DNA: TGTGCCAGCAGTTCCCACAGGGAGCAGAACGAAGCTTTCTTT. The whole variable domain, filled in from reference TRBV28 and TRBJ1-1, reads DVKVTQSSRYLVKRTGEKVFLECVQDMDHENMFWYRQDPGLGLRLIYFSYDVKMKEKGDIPEGYSVSREKKERFSLILESASTNQTSMYLCASSSHREQNEAFFGQGTRLTVV.

The chain employs TRBV14 and TRBJ1-3; 8 bases are shared with TRBD1. This CDR3 has 15 residues. V shed 5 bases, J shed 4 bases, and the junction held 7 bases outside the gene matches. The V gene's germline CDR1 is SGHDN and CDR2 FVKESK. CDR3 nucleotides: TGTGCCAGCAGCGGACCTTGGACAGGGGGAAACACCATATATTTT. Translated: CASSGPWTGGNTIYF.

V gene TRBV28 combines with J gene TRBJ2-5; 9 bases agree with TRBD1. This CDR3 is 13 amino acids long. V lost 8 bases and J lost 7; bases outside the gene matches: 8. The germline V gene has CDR1 MDHEN and CDR2 SYDVKM. CDR3 DNA sequence: TGTGCCAGCTGGGACAGGGAATTGGGGACCCAGTACTTC. This codes for CASWDRELGTQYF.

This clone appeared a single time. The chain recombines TRBV28 with TRBJ2-7; 8 bases are a match to TRBD2. The CDR3 has 16 amino acids. Trimming removed 0 bases from V and 0 bases from J; junction bases left unmatched: 4. Per germline, CDR1 MDHEN and CDR2 SYDVKM. The CDR3 spells CASSLWSGRASYEQYF. The DNA for the CDR3 is TGTGCCAGCAGTTTATGGAGCGGGAGAGCCTCCTACGAGCAGTACTTC. Using reference TRBV28 and TRBJ2-7 for the parts outside the CDR3, the full variable domain is DVKVTQSSRYLVKRTGEKVFLECVQDMDHENMFWYRQDPGLGLRLIYFSYDVKMKEKGDIPEGYSVSREKKERFSLILESASTNQTSMYLCASSLWSGRASYEQYFGPGTRLTVT.

The chain employs TRBV1 and TRBJ2-7; TRBD2, the table's D call, was not compared with the DNA. TRBV1 has pseudogene status. CDR3 length: 18 residues. Written as DNA, the CDR3 is TGCACCAGCAGCCACACGAGAACACTAGCGGGAGCAGGCTACGAGCAGTACTTC. Encoded protein: CTSSHTRTLAGAGYEQYF.

The chain combines TRBV28 with TRBJ1-5; D is uncertain. Per germline, CDR1 MDHEN and CDR2 SYDVKM. CDR3 length: 17 residues. The germline V and J ends were trimmed by 8 bases and 0 bases, with 20 bases remaining between them. The CDR3, as DNA: TGTGCCAGCTCTCGTTTGGGGTCGGACTTTAGCAATCAGCCCCAGCATTTT. As protein: CASSRLGSDFSNQPQHF.

The gene calls are TRBV3-1 (or the pseudogene TRBV3-2) and TRBJ2-5; 7 bases fit TRBD2. Germline CDR1 reads LGHDT; CDR2 reads YNNKEL (reference sequence). V shed 6 bases and J 8 bases; nucleotides not matched to a gene: 15. This CDR3 region has 15 residues. The CDR3 here is CASSPIAGVKGTQYF. The DNA of the CDR3 is TGTGCCAGCAGTCCGATAGCGGGTGTGAAAGGAACCCAGTACTTC.

The genes are TRBV13 and TRBJ2-1; no definite D call. Germline CDR1 PRHDT, CDR2 FYEKMQ (reference sequence). The V end was cut by 6 bases, the J end by 6 bases, with 12 bases between. The CDR3 spans 13 residues. CDR3 nucleotides: TGTGCCAGCAGGAAAGCTCCGGGCAATGAGCAGTTCTTC. It yields the protein CASRKAPGNEQFF.